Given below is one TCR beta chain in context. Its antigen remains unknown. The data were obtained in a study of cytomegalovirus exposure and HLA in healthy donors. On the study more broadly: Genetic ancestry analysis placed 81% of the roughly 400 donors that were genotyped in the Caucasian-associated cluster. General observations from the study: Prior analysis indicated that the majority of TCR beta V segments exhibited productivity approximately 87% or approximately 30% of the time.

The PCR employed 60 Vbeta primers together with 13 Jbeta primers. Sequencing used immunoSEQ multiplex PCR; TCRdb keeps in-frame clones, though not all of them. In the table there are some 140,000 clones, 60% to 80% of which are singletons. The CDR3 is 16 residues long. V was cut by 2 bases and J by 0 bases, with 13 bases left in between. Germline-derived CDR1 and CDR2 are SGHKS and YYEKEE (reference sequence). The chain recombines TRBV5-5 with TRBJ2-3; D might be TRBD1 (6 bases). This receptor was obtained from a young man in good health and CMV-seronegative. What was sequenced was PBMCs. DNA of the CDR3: TGTGCCAGCAGCTTAAACAGGGCCCTGAGCACAGATACGCAGTATTTT. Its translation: CASSLNRALSTDTQYF. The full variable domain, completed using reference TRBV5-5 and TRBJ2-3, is DAGVTQSPTHLIKTRGQQVTLRCSPISGHKSVSWYQQVLGQGPQFIFQYYEKEERGRGNFPDRFSARQFPNYSSELNVNALLLGDSALYLCASSLNRALSTDTQYFGPGTRLTVL.